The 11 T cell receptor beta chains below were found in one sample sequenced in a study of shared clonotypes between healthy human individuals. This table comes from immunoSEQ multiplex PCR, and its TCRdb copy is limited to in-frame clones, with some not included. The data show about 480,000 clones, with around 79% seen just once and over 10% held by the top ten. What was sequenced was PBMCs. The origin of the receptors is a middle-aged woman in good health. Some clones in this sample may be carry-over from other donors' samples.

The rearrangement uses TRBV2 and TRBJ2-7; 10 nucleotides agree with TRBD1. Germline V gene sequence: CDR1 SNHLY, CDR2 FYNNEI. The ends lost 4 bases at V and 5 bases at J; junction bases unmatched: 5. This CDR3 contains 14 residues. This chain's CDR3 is CASSGTGGAHEQYF. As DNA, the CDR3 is TGTGCCAGCAGTGGGACAGGGGGGGCCCACGAGCAGTACTTC.

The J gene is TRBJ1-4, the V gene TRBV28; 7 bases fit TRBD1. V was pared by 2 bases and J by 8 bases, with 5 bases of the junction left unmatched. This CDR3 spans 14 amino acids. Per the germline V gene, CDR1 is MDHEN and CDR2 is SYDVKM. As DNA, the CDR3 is TGTGCCAGCAGTTTACGACAGGGCAAGGAAAAACTGTTTTTT. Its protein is CASSLRQGKEKLFF.

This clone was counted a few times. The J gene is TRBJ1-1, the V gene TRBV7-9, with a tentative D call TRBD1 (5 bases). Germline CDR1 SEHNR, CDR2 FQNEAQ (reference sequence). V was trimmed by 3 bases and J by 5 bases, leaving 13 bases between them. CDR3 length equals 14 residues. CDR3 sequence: CASSFPRQNTEAFF. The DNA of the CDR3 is TGTGCCAGCAGCTTCCCAAGACAGAATACTGAAGCTTTCTTT.

CDR3 DNA: TGCGCCAGCAGCCCCCATGGGGTACAAAGCTCCTACAATGAGCAGTTCTTC. Its protein is CASSPHGVQSSYNEQFF. This rearrangement joins TRBV4-3 to TRBJ2-1; no clear D. The CDR3 length is 17 residues. Per germline, CDR1 LGHNA and CDR2 YSLEER. Deletions cut 4 bases from V and 0 bases from J, with 16 bases between.

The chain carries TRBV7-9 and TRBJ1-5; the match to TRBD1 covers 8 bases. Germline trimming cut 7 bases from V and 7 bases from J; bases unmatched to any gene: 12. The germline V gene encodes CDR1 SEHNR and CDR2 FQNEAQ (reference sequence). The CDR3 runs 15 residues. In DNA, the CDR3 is TGTGCCAGCAACGGACAGGGAAAGGGTCGCCAGCCCCAGCATTTT. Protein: CASNGQGKGRQPQHF.

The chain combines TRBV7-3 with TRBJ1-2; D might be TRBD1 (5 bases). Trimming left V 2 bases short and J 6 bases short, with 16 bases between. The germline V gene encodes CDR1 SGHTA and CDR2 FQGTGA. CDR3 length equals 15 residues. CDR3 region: CASSLSPGQEDGYTF. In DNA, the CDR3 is TGTGCCAGCAGCTTATCCCCGGGGCAAGAGGATGGCTACACCTTC.

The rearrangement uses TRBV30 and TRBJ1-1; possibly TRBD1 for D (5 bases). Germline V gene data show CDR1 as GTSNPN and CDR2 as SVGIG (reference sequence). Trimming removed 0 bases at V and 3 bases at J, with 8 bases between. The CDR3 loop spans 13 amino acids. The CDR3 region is CAWSVGRYTEAFF. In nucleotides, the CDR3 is TGTGCCTGGAGTGTGGGGCGGTACACTGAAGCTTTCTTT.

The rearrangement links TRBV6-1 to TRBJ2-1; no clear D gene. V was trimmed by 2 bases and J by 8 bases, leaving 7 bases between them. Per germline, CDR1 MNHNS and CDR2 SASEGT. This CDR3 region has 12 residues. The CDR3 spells CASSEWLDEQFF. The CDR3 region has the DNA TGTGCCAGCAGTGAATGGTTGGATGAGCAGTTCTTC.

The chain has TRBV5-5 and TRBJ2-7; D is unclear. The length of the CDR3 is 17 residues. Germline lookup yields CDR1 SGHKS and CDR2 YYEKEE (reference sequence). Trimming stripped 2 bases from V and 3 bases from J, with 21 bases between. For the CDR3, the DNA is TGTGCCAGCAGCTTCGGGTTGGCGACTCTACTTAACTACGAGCAGTACTTC. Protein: CASSFGLATLLNYEQYF.

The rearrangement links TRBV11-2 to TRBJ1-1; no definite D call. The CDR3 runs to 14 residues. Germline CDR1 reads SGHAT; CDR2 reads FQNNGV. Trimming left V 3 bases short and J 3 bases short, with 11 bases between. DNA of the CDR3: TGTGCCAGCAGCTTGGAGGAGAGGGACACTGAAGCTTTCTTT. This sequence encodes CASSLEERDTEAFF.

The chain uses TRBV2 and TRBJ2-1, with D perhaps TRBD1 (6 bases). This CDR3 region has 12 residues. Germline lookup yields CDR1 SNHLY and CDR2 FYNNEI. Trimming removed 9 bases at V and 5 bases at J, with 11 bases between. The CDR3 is CARGDKDNEQFF. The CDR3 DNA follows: TGTGCCAGAGGGGACAAAGACAATGAGCAGTTCTTC.